Listed below are T cell receptor beta chains from one sample, sequenced in a study of STAT5B mutations in CD4+ large granular lymphocyte leukemia. Method: immunoSEQ multiplex PCR; TCRdb's copy keeps in-frame clones and lacks some. The sample contains 30,000 to 40,000 clones, roughly nine tenths of which appear only once. Sequencing was done on a sample of CD4+ T cells from blood buffy coats. The receptors stem from a human donor in good health. CDR3s include the opening cysteine and the closing phenylalanine or tryptophan. Fields, in order: clone size, V gene, D gene, J gene, CDR3 DNA, CDR3 protein. A D gene is named only where the DNA matches it firmly. Part of the rows lack a size; the others show once, few, many or a class for expanded clones.

NA,TRBV5-1,NA,TRBJ1-3,TGCGCCAGCAGCCCCGAGCTATCTGGAAACACCATATATTTT,CASSPELSGNTIYF
NA,TRBV14,NA,TRBJ2-3,TGTGCCAGCAGCCAAGATAGTGGGGCAGGGACCAAGAATACGCAGTATTTT,CASSQDSGAGTKNTQYF
once,TRBV11-2,NA,TRBJ2-7,TGTGCCAGCAGCTTGTACGGCAGGGCCTCCTACGAGCAGTACTTC,CASSLYGRASYEQYF
few,TRBV2,NA,TRBJ1-3,TGTGCCAGCAGTGTGGTACCCGGAAACACCATATATTTT,CASSVVPGNTIYF
NA,TRBV18,NA,TRBJ2-1,TGTGCCAGCTCACCCCCTGGCAGTGAGCAGTTCTTC,CASSPPGSEQFF
NA,TRBV5-1,NA,TRBJ2-2,TGCGCCAGCAGCTTGAGGACACCGACCGGGGAGCTGTTTTTT,CASSLRTPTGELFF
NA,TRBV28,NA,TRBJ1-5,TGTGCCAGCGACCAAAGCAATCAGCCCCAGCATTTT,CASDQSNQPQHF
NA,TRBV27,NA,TRBJ1-1,TGTGCCAGCAGTTTGATAGGGAGTACTGAAGCTTTCTTT,CASSLIGSTEAFF
NA,TRBV2,NA,TRBJ1-5,TGTGCCAGCAGCCTCGGGACAACCATCAATCAGCCCCAGCATTTT,CASSLGTTINQPQHF
NA,TRBV7-7,TRBD2,TRBJ2-5,TGTGCTAGCAGCTTAGAGCGGGAGAGGGGGACCCAGTACTTC,CASSLERERGTQYF
NA,TRBV7-2,TRBD2,TRBJ2-2,TGTGCCAGCAGCTTACTAGCGGCGCTCCAGGGCGGGGAGCTGTTTTTT,CASSLLAALQGGELFF
NA,TRBV11-3,NA,TRBJ2-2,TGTGCCAGCAGCTTCGGGCAGGGTAACACCGGGGAGCTGTTTTTT,CASSFGQGNTGELFF
few,TRBV27,NA,TRBJ1-5,TGTGCCAGCAGTTTCTACAGGGGCAATCAGCCCCAGCATTTT,CASSFYRGNQPQHF
NA,TRBV5-6,TRBD2,TRBJ2-3,TGTGCCAGCAGCCGGACTAGCGGAAAGAGCACAGATACGCAGTATTTT,CASSRTSGKSTDTQYF
NA,TRBV7-2,TRBD2,TRBJ2-7,TGTGCCAGCAGCTTAGGGGACTACCAATACGAGCAGTACTTC,CASSLGDYQYEQYF
NA,TRBV7-8,TRBD2,TRBJ2-1,TGTGCCAGCAACTATGGGGGGGGCTCCTACAATGAGCAGTTCTTC,CASNYGGGSYNEQFF
NA,TRBV5-1,TRBD2,TRBJ2-1,TGCGCCAGCAGCTTGAGAGTAGCGGGAGAGACGCAGTTCTTC,CASSLRVAGETQFF
few,TRBV5-1,TRBD1,TRBJ2-2,TGCGCCAGCAGCCTCCGACAGGGGGGGAACACCGGGGAGCTGTTTTTT,CASSLRQGGNTGELFF
NA,TRBV7-9,NA,TRBJ2-2,TGTGCCAGCGGAGGCAAGGGGTTTAGGGAGCTGTTTTTT,CASGGKGFRELFF
NA,TRBV5-3,NA,TRBJ2-7,TGTGCCAGAAGCTTGGAGCAGTCCCTCGAGCAGTACTTC,CARSLEQSLEQYF
NA,TRBV6-5,NA,TRBJ2-2,TGTGCCAGCAGTTACGAGGTGGGAGTGAACGGGGAGCTGTTTTTT,CASSYEVGVNGELFF
NA,TRBV5-4,NA,TRBJ2-7,TGTGCCAGCAGCTCGACGCAAACCCCCTACGAGCAGTACTTC,CASSSTQTPYEQYF
few,TRBV11-2,NA,TRBJ2-4,TGTGCCAGCAGCGAAAGGTCCGGGGGAGACATTCAGTACTTC,CASSERSGGDIQYF
once,TRBV5-6,TRBD2,TRBJ2-3,TGTGCCAGCAGCTTGACTGGACTAGCGAGCACAGATACGCAGTATTTT,CASSLTGLASTDTQYF
NA,TRBV28,NA,TRBJ2-3,TGTGCCATCGTGCGGAGCCGGGGTACAGATACGCAGTATTTT,CAIVRSRGTDTQYF
once,TRBV28,NA,TRBJ1-1,TGTGCCAGCAGTTACCCCGGTGGGGGCGGGTCTGACACTGAAGCTTTCTTT,CASSYPGGGGSDTEAFF
NA,TRBV19,TRBD2,TRBJ2-7,TGTGCCAGTAGTATAGCTAGCGGAGCCCCCAACGAGCAGTACTTC,CASSIASGAPNEQYF
NA,TRBV28,NA,TRBJ1-1,TGTGCCAGCAGGCGGGGGGCCTGGGGGGGAGCTTTCTTT,CASRRGAWGGAFF
NA,TRBV5-1,NA,TRBJ2-6,TGCGCCAGCAGCTCGGAACCCGGCTCTGGGGCCAACGTCCTGACTTTC,CASSSEPGSGANVLTF
NA,TRBV19,NA,TRBJ2-1,TGTGCCAGTAGTATAAACGGTGCCAATGAGCAGTTCTTC,CASSINGANEQFF
NA,TRBV7-8,NA,TRBJ1-4,TGTGCCAGCAGCTCCGGGGGGTCAGAAAAACTGTTTTTT,CASSSGGSEKLFF
NA,TRBV13,NA,TRBJ2-1,TGTGCCAGCAGTCCAATTAGTACTGGTTACAATGAGCAGTTCTTC,CASSPISTGYNEQFF
NA,TRBV2,NA,TRBJ2-3,TGTGCCAGCAGTGAAGGTATTGGAGGGCAGTATTTT,CASSEGIGGQYF
NA,TRBV28,NA,TRBJ2-7,TGTGCCAGCAGCCCCTTGGGAGTATTGTACTCCTACGAGCAGTACTTC,CASSPLGVLYSYEQYF
NA,TRBV5-6,NA,TRBJ1-2,TGTGCCAGCAGCTTTCTCTCGGGACACACTAACTATGGCTACACCTTC,CASSFLSGHTNYGYTF
NA,TRBV7-9,NA,TRBJ2-5,TGTGCCAGCAGCCTGGGGGCCGGACCAGAAGAGACCCAGTACTTC,CASSLGAGPEETQYF
NA,TRBV12-5,NA,TRBJ1-1,TGTGCTAGTGGTTTGGTAATGGGGAGTTCAGGTGAAGCTTTCTTT,CASGLVMGSSGEAFF
NA,TRBV11-2,NA,TRBJ1-4,TGTGCCAGCAGCTTGAGGGGATCAACTAATGAAAAACTGTTTTTT,CASSLRGSTNEKLFF
NA,TRBV11-2,NA,TRBJ2-1,TGTGCCAGCAGCTTAGAGGGATTTCTATACAATGAGCAGTTCTTC,CASSLEGFLYNEQFF
NA,TRBV2,TRBD1,TRBJ2-3,TGTGCCAGCAGTTCTCACAGGGGGCCCACAGATACGCAGTATTTT,CASSSHRGPTDTQYF
once,TRBV7-3,NA,TRBJ1-4,TGTGCCAGCAGCTTAAAAGGAGGTGAAAAACTGTTTTTT,CASSLKGGEKLFF
NA,TRBV25-1,NA,TRBJ1-2,TGTGCCAGCAGTGAAGCAGGGCAAGGCTACACCTTC,CASSEAGQGYTF
NA,TRBV19,NA,TRBJ1-5,TGTGCCAGTAGTCCTTCGGACAGCTTCTTTAGCAATCAGCCCCAGCATTTT,CASSPSDSFFSNQPQHF
NA,TRBV7-9,NA,TRBJ1-2,TGTGCCAGCAGCTTAGTAGGGGATCCTGGCTACACCTTC,CASSLVGDPGYTF
NA,TRBV5-8,NA,TRBJ1-5,TGTGCCAGCGTAAGGCGTGGTGGTGTTGGGGGCAATCAGCCCCAGCATTTT,CASVRRGGVGGNQPQHF
once,TRBV4-1,NA,TRBJ2-7,TGCGCCAGCAGCCAAGCACTTCACTACGAGCAGTACTTC,CASSQALHYEQYF
NA,TRBV7-8,NA,TRBJ2-3,TGTGCCAGCACCCCTGAGACGTTAGTGGGAGCTACTAGCACAGATACGCAGTATTTT,CASTPETLVGATSTDTQYF
NA,TRBV5-1,NA,TRBJ2-2,TGCGCCAGTTCGGACTTTTCGAACACCGGGGAGCTGTTTTTT,CASSDFSNTGELFF
NA,TRBV18,TRBD2,TRBJ2-7,TGTGCCAGCTCCGTCGGACTAGCGGAATCCTACGAGCAGTACTTC,CASSVGLAESYEQYF
NA,TRBV28,NA,TRBJ1-5,TGTGCCAGCAGTTTAGGGGGGAGCAATCAGCCCCAGCATTTT,CASSLGGSNQPQHF